This TCR beta chain is drawn from a study of T-cell reconstitution after alpha-beta-depleted transplantation in children. Whole-study findings and limits: Newly produced T cells mostly accounted for T-cell counts and diversity one year post-transplant. Surviving recipient T cells and thymic progenitors accounted for the high day-60 TCRbeta diversity observed in some patients. As was reported, about two months after transplant, alpha-beta T cells came from several hundred expanded graft clones.

At least ten counts were recorded for this clonotype. Its specificity is unknown. Preparation of the TCRbeta library used unique molecular identifiers. A single record per CDR3 protein comes from TCRdb applying MiXCR to the PCR reads. The sample records 500,000 to 750,000 distinct CDR3 sequences, under 15% being singletons. The TCR comes from a male patient under 18 who had a stem cell transplant for acute myeloid leukemia, so the T cells may come from the graft donor. The sequenced sample was PBMCs, mostly from graft donor cells, obtained 360 days after TCRalphabeta/CD19-depleted stem cell transplant.

The CDR3 DNA reads TGTGCCAGCACCCAGGGTCCCGGGGAGCTGTTTTTT. Its protein product is CASTQGPGELFF. This chain joins TRBV12-3 or TRBV12-4 and TRBJ2-2, with D tentatively TRBD1 (5 bases). With 7 bases removed from V and 6 bases from J, the gap between germline ends came to 9 bases. The CDR3 runs to 12 residues.